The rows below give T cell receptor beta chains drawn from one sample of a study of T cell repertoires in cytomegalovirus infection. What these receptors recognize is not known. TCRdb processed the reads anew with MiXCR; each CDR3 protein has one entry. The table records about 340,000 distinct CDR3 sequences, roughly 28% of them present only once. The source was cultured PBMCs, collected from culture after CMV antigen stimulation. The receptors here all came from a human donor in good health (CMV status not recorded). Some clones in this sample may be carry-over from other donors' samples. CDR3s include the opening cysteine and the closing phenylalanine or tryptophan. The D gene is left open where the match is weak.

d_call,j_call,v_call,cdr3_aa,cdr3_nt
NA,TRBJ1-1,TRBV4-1,CASSQARRGGGGNTEAFF,TGCGCCAGCAGCCAAGCCCGTCGGGGGGGCGGTGGGAACACTGAAGCTTTCTTT
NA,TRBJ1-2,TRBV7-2,CASSLVTGRDGYTF,TGTGCCAGCAGCTTAGTCACAGGGAGGGATGGCTACACCTTC
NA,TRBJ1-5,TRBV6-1,CASTSLGTVAQPQHF,TGTGCCAGCACCTCATTGGGAACAGTGGCTCAGCCCCAGCATTTT
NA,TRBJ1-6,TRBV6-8,CASRPGTANSPLHF,TGTGCCAGCAGACCCGGGACGGCGAATTCACCCCTCCACTTT
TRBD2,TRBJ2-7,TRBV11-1,CASSFLAGDDYEQYF,TGTGCCAGCAGCTTTCTAGCGGGGGATGATTACGAGCAGTACTTC
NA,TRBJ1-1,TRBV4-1,CASSPLPLLPGGPLEAFF,TGCGCCAGCAGCCCTCTCCCCCTACTACCGGGGGGCCCACTGGAAGCTTTCTTT
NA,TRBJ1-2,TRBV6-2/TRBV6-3,CASSPLPRTGNSLDGYTF,TGTGCCAGCAGTCCGCTCCCACGCACAGGGAATAGTCTAGACGGCTACACCTTC
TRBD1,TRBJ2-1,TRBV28,CASRWDSPGGGQFF,TGTGCCAGCAGATGGGACAGCCCAGGAGGAGGGCAGTTCTTC
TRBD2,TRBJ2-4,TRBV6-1,CASRGTSGSLAKNIQYF,TGTGCCAGCAGGGGGACTAGCGGGAGCCTAGCCAAAAACATTCAGTACTTC
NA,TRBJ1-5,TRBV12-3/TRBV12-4,CASQLGVLNQPQHF,TGTGCCAGCCAGCTGGGGGTTCTCAATCAGCCCCAGCATTTT
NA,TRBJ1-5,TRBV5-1,CASSFQGLDQPQHF,TGCGCCAGCAGCTTTCAGGGGTTAGATCAGCCCCAGCATTTT
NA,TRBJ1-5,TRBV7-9,CARYQPQHF,TGTGCCAGGTATCAGCCCCAGCATTTT